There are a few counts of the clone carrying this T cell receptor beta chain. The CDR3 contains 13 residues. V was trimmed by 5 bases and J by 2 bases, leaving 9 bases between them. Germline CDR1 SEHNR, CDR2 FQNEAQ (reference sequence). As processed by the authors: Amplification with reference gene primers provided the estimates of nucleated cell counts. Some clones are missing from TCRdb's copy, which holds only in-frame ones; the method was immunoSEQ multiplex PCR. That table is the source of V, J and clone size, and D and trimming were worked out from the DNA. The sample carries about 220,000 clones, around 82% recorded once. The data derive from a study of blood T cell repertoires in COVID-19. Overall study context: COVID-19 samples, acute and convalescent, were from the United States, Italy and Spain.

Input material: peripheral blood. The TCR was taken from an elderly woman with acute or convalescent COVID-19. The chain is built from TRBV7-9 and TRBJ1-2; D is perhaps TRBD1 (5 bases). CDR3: CASSAQGNYGYTF. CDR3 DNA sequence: TGTGCCAGCAGCGCCCAGGGAAACTATGGCTACACCTTC.